This TCR beta chain was identified in a study of CD8+CD57+ T cells in acquired aplastic anemia. Turning to the study itself: Yields of DNA that came from sorted CD4+ and CD8+ cells averaged about 2.9 ug. Points from the study as a whole: About 28 sequences, all CD8+ CDR3, were shared between patients and controls.

As regards this clonotype: Antigen specificity is unknown.

This CDR3 comprises 14 residues. Deletions cut 6 bases from V and 1 base from J, with 12 bases between. From germline, CDR1 is LNHDA and CDR2 SQIVND (reference sequence). CDR3 and TCR beta VDJ profiling relied on a genomic DNA template. Via MiXCR, TCRdb re-called the reads, giving one row per CDR3 protein. The sample has tens of thousands of distinct CDR3 sequences; 65% to 70% are singletons. The source material was sorted CD4+, CD8+, or CD8+CD57+ T cells (not recorded which) from PBMCs. The clonotype comes from a human donor in good health, serving as a control. V is TRBV19 and J is TRBJ1-1; D uncertain. The chain's CDR3 is CASRLVDWNTEAFF. CDR3 coding DNA: TGTGCCAGTAGACTCGTGGACTGGAACACTGAAGCTTTCTTT.